A selection of T cell receptor beta chains follows, all from one sample in a study of technical replicates of blood from several donors. Clones were read by immunoSEQ multiplex PCR, and TCRdb kept only the in-frame ones, dropping some. The sample records 60,000 or so clones, about 97% being singletons. Sequencing input: T cells isolated from PBMCs. These TCRs come from a human donor in good health. CDR3s include the opening cysteine and the closing phenylalanine or tryptophan. A D gene is named only where the DNA matches it firmly. Rows give clone size only sometimes, using once, few, many, or a class for an expanded clone.

d_call: -
clone_size: -
j_call: TRBJ1-4
v_call: TRBV4-1
cdr3_nt: TGCGCCAGCAGCCAAGGGGACACTGCAACTAATGAAAAACTGTTTTTT
cdr3_aa: CASSQGDTATNEKLFF

d_call: -
clone_size: -
j_call: TRBJ2-7
v_call: TRBV6-5
cdr3_nt: TGTGCCAGCAACAAACTCGCTAGCGAGAGCGAGCAGTACTTC
cdr3_aa: CASNKLASESEQYF

d_call: TRBD2
clone_size: -
j_call: TRBJ2-1
v_call: TRBV19
cdr3_nt: TGTGCCAGTAGTATGGGACTAGCGGATAATGAGCAGTTCTTC
cdr3_aa: CASSMGLADNEQFF

d_call: TRBD1
clone_size: -
j_call: TRBJ1-5
v_call: TRBV28
cdr3_nt: TGTGCCAGCAGTTTCCCGCCTCCCTCGACAGGGTTTTCCGTCGGCGGGTTTGATCAGCCCCAGCATTTT
cdr3_aa: CASSFPPPSTGFSVGGFDQPQHF

d_call: -
clone_size: -
j_call: TRBJ2-7
v_call: TRBV28
cdr3_nt: TGTGCCAGCAGCTCGGGACTCCTGGGGGAGCAGTACTTC
cdr3_aa: CASSSGLLGEQYF

d_call: TRBD2
clone_size: -
j_call: TRBJ2-3
v_call: TRBV7-9
cdr3_nt: TGTGCCAGCAGCCCCCAACTAGCGGGGCGTACAGATACGCAGTATTTT
cdr3_aa: CASSPQLAGRTDTQYF

d_call: TRBD1
clone_size: -
j_call: TRBJ2-2
v_call: TRBV13
cdr3_nt: TGTGCCAGCAGCTTAGCGGGACAGAAGAACACCGGGGAGCTGTTTTTT
cdr3_aa: CASSLAGQKNTGELFF

d_call: TRBD2
clone_size: -
j_call: TRBJ2-1
v_call: TRBV5-6
cdr3_nt: TGTGCCAGCAGCTTGGGGGGGTGGGGAGCGGGGAACGAGCAGTTCTTC
cdr3_aa: CASSLGGWGAGNEQFF

d_call: TRBD2
clone_size: -
j_call: TRBJ2-7
v_call: TRBV19
cdr3_nt: TGTGCCAGTAGTTCCGGGGCGCTAGCGGGAGGCCCCGGGGGAGAGCAGTACTTC
cdr3_aa: CASSSGALAGGPGGEQYF

d_call: -
clone_size: -
j_call: TRBJ2-7
v_call: TRBV4-1
cdr3_nt: TGCGCCAGCAGCCAAGATAGCCAGGGAGGTTCCTACGAGCAGTACTTC
cdr3_aa: CASSQDSQGGSYEQYF

d_call: -
clone_size: -
j_call: TRBJ2-7
v_call: TRBV5-1
cdr3_nt: TGCGCCAGCAGCCTTGGGTCTAGCGCGTTCTACGAGCAGTACTTC
cdr3_aa: CASSLGSSAFYEQYF

d_call: -
clone_size: -
j_call: TRBJ2-2
v_call: TRBV9
cdr3_nt: TGTGCCAGCAGCGTAGGAGGAACCGGGGAGCTGTTTTTT
cdr3_aa: CASSVGGTGELFF

d_call: -
clone_size: -
j_call: TRBJ1-2
v_call: TRBV6-5
cdr3_nt: TGTGCCAGCAGTTACAGGGCAGGGGCCTATCTCTATGGCTACACCTTC
cdr3_aa: CASSYRAGAYLYGYTF

d_call: TRBD1
clone_size: -
j_call: TRBJ2-2
v_call: TRBV6-1
cdr3_nt: TGTGCCAGCAGGGACAGGGTAGCCGGGGAGCTGTTTTTT
cdr3_aa: CASRDRVAGELFF

d_call: -
clone_size: -
j_call: TRBJ2-3
v_call: TRBV10-1
cdr3_nt: TGCGCCAGCAGTGAAACAGGTCCCTTAAGTGGCACAGATACGCAGTATTTT
cdr3_aa: CASSETGPLSGTDTQYF

d_call: -
clone_size: -
j_call: TRBJ2-2
v_call: TRBV5-4
cdr3_nt: TGTGCCAGCAGCTTCCGAGACCTGCACAGGGAGAACACCGGGGAGCTGTTTTTT
cdr3_aa: CASSFRDLHRENTGELFF

d_call: -
clone_size: -
j_call: TRBJ1-2
v_call: TRBV11-2
cdr3_nt: TGTGCCAGCAGCCCCTGGACAACTCCTAACTATGGCTACACCTTC
cdr3_aa: CASSPWTTPNYGYTF

d_call: -
clone_size: -
j_call: TRBJ2-7
v_call: TRBV6-5
cdr3_nt: TGTGCCAGCTATGGCAGCTCCTACGAGCAGTACTTC
cdr3_aa: CASYGSSYEQYF

d_call: -
clone_size: -
j_call: TRBJ2-1
v_call: TRBV4-1
cdr3_nt: TGCGCCAGCAGCCAAGGCCGTTCTCGCGAGGCTAGCCTCCATGAGCAGTTCTTC
cdr3_aa: CASSQGRSREASLHEQFF

d_call: -
clone_size: -
j_call: TRBJ2-7
v_call: TRBV5-1
cdr3_nt: TGCGCCAGCAGCTTGTCATCACCGGCCTACGAGCAGTACTTC
cdr3_aa: CASSLSSPAYEQYF

d_call: -
clone_size: -
j_call: TRBJ1-1
v_call: TRBV7-9
cdr3_nt: TGTGCCAGCAGCTTACAGGGGACTAAGGCTTTCTTT
cdr3_aa: CASSLQGTKAFF

d_call: TRBD1
clone_size: -
j_call: TRBJ2-7
v_call: TRBV19
cdr3_nt: TGTGCCAGTACCTCGCCGGACAGGGGAGGCGAGCAGTACTTC
cdr3_aa: CASTSPDRGGEQYF

d_call: TRBD1
clone_size: -
j_call: TRBJ2-1
v_call: TRBV7-3
cdr3_nt: TGTGCCAGCAGCTTTGATTTAGGGACAGGGTTGGGTTTCCCCGAAAACAATGAGCAGTTCTTC
cdr3_aa: CASSFDLGTGLGFPENNEQFF

d_call: TRBD2
clone_size: -
j_call: TRBJ2-7
v_call: TRBV29-1
cdr3_nt: TGCAGCGCCCCGAAGTCCTTAGCGGGAGTAGTAGAGGACGAGCAGTACTTC
cdr3_aa: CSAPKSLAGVVEDEQYF

d_call: -
clone_size: -
j_call: TRBJ2-3
v_call: TRBV28
cdr3_nt: TGTGCCAGCAGCCCCCTTTGGGATGCTAGCCGGGCTGGCACAGATACGCAGTATTTT
cdr3_aa: CASSPLWDASRAGTDTQYF

d_call: TRBD1
clone_size: -
j_call: TRBJ1-2
v_call: TRBV7-2
cdr3_nt: TGTGCCAGCAGGTTAGGGACAGGCTATGGCTACACCTTC
cdr3_aa: CASRLGTGYGYTF

d_call: -
clone_size: -
j_call: TRBJ1-1
v_call: TRBV12-5
cdr3_nt: TGTGCTAGTGGTTTGGTAGTCAGTGACAGCTCGAACACTGAAGCTTTCTTT
cdr3_aa: CASGLVVSDSSNTEAFF

d_call: -
clone_size: -
j_call: TRBJ1-2
v_call: TRBV5-1
cdr3_nt: TGCGCCAGCAGCACTGCGACAGTCGATGGCTACACCTTC
cdr3_aa: CASSTATVDGYTF

d_call: TRBD1
clone_size: once
j_call: TRBJ2-7
v_call: TRBV2
cdr3_nt: TGTGCCAGCAGTGCGGGACAGGCCGACGAGCAGTACTTC
cdr3_aa: CASSAGQADEQYF

d_call: -
clone_size: -
j_call: TRBJ2-1
v_call: TRBV2
cdr3_nt: TGTGCCAGCAGTCTCGAGGGGGGGAGCTCCTACAATGAGCAGTTCTTC
cdr3_aa: CASSLEGGSSYNEQFF

d_call: -
clone_size: once
j_call: TRBJ2-5
v_call: TRBV5-6
cdr3_nt: TGTGCCAGCAGCTTCGGAGAGACCCAGTACTTC
cdr3_aa: CASSFGETQYF

d_call: -
clone_size: -
j_call: TRBJ1-1
v_call: TRBV4-1
cdr3_nt: TGCGCCAGCAGCCAGCCAGAAACTGAAGCTTTCTTT
cdr3_aa: CASSQPETEAFF

d_call: TRBD1
clone_size: -
j_call: TRBJ1-1
v_call: TRBV2
cdr3_nt: TGTGCTATCCTTGGACAGGGATTGTCCATGAACACTGAAGCTTTCTTT
cdr3_aa: CAILGQGLSMNTEAFF

d_call: TRBD1
clone_size: few
j_call: TRBJ1-5
v_call: TRBV28
cdr3_nt: TGTGCCAGCAGAACAGGGGAACCTAGCAATCAGCCCCAGCATTTT
cdr3_aa: CASRTGEPSNQPQHF

d_call: -
clone_size: -
j_call: TRBJ2-7
v_call: TRBV6-1
cdr3_nt: TGTGCCAGCAGGCTAGCCTACGAGCAGTACTTC
cdr3_aa: CASRLAYEQYF

d_call: TRBD1
clone_size: -
j_call: TRBJ1-2
v_call: TRBV19
cdr3_nt: TGTGCCAGTAGTCGGGACAGGGGAGGTGGCTACACCTTC
cdr3_aa: CASSRDRGGGYTF

d_call: -
clone_size: -
j_call: TRBJ2-2
v_call: TRBV2
cdr3_nt: TGTGCCAGCAGTGACGGAGTACCTACCGGGGAGCTGTTTTTT
cdr3_aa: CASSDGVPTGELFF

d_call: TRBD1
clone_size: once
j_call: TRBJ1-2
v_call: TRBV4-1
cdr3_nt: TGCGCCAGCAGAGACTATGCCGGGACAGAGAACTATGGCTACACCTTC
cdr3_aa: CASRDYAGTENYGYTF

d_call: TRBD1
clone_size: -
j_call: TRBJ1-1
v_call: TRBV30
cdr3_nt: TGTGCCTGGGCACCGACAGGGGGTTTCGAAGCTTTCTTT
cdr3_aa: CAWAPTGGFEAFF

d_call: -
clone_size: -
j_call: TRBJ2-6
v_call: TRBV27
cdr3_nt: TGTGCCAGCAGTTTTCGTCTCTCCGTCGGCGAGAAGAGACAGTCAAACTCTGGGGCCAACGTCCTGACTTTC
cdr3_aa: CASSFRLSVGEKRQSNSGANVLTF